A selection of T cell receptor beta chains follows, all from one sample in a study of T cell clonotyping in hematopoietic cell transplantation. The protocol was immunoSEQ multiplex PCR, while the TCRdb copy is restricted to in-frame clones and leaves out a portion. The sample lists about 18,000 clones, more than 70% occurring once. Sequences were derived from peripheral blood mononuclear cells, sampled before stem cell transplant. The receptors originated from a man aged 50-60 years with acute myeloid leukemia. Some clones in this sample may be carry-over from other donors' samples. CDR3s include the opening cysteine and the closing phenylalanine or tryptophan. D genes are given only for firm matches. Only part of the rows carry a size: once, few, many, or a class if the clone is expanded.

d_call: .; v_call: TRBV5-5; j_call: TRBJ1-5; clone_size: .; cdr3_aa: CASSRRGGINQPQHF; cdr3_nt: TGTGCCAGCAGCCGCCGGGGGGGTATCAATCAGCCCCAGCATTTT
d_call: TRBD2; v_call: TRBV4-1; j_call: TRBJ2-3; clone_size: .; cdr3_aa: CASSPEPTSGGAGDTQYF; cdr3_nt: TGCGCCAGCAGCCCCGAACCTACTAGCGGGGGGGCCGGGGATACGCAGTATTTT
d_call: .; v_call: TRBV5-4; j_call: TRBJ2-4; clone_size: few; cdr3_aa: CASSLEGGARAENIQYF; cdr3_nt: TGTGCCAGCAGCTTGGAAGGTGGGGCCCGAGCGGAAAACATTCAGTACTTC
d_call: .; v_call: TRBV19; j_call: TRBJ1-1; clone_size: .; cdr3_aa: CASRDRNTEAFF; cdr3_nt: TGTGCCAGTAGGGACAGGAACACTGAAGCTTTCTTT
d_call: TRBD2; v_call: TRBV2; j_call: TRBJ2-7; clone_size: .; cdr3_aa: CASSVASGGLYEQYF; cdr3_nt: TGTGCCAGCAGTGTGGCTAGCGGGGGGCTCTACGAGCAGTACTTC
d_call: .; v_call: TRBV2; j_call: TRBJ1-1; clone_size: .; cdr3_aa: CASSRGRRNTEAFF; cdr3_nt: TGTGCCAGCAGTAGGGGGAGGAGGAACACTGAAGCTTTCTTT
d_call: TRBD1; v_call: TRBV2; j_call: TRBJ1-6; clone_size: .; cdr3_aa: CASSDRGSGSPLHF; cdr3_nt: TGTGCCAGCAGCGACAGGGGTAGCGGTTCACCCCTCCACTTT
d_call: .; v_call: TRBV4-2; j_call: TRBJ2-2; clone_size: .; cdr3_aa: CASSHGEYTGELFF; cdr3_nt: TGTGCCAGCAGCCATGGAGAATACACCGGGGAGCTGTTTTTT
d_call: .; v_call: TRBV6-5; j_call: TRBJ2-5; clone_size: .; cdr3_aa: CASTPRKVEETQYF; cdr3_nt: TGTGCCAGCACCCCCCGAAAGGTTGAAGAGACCCAGTACTTC
d_call: .; v_call: TRBV4-2; j_call: TRBJ1-5; clone_size: .; cdr3_aa: CASSHVATRNQPQHF; cdr3_nt: TGTGCCAGCAGCCATGTCGCGACACGCAATCAGCCCCAGCATTTT
d_call: .; v_call: TRBV7-6; j_call: TRBJ2-6; clone_size: once; cdr3_aa: CASSPFLLDRFSGANVLTF; cdr3_nt: TGTGCCAGCAGCCCCTTTCTACTGGACAGATTCTCTGGGGCCAACGTCCTGACTTTC
d_call: .; v_call: TRBV5-1; j_call: TRBJ2-5; clone_size: .; cdr3_aa: CASSPQAAVAETQYF; cdr3_nt: TGCGCCAGCAGCCCCCAGGCTGCAGTTGCGGAGACCCAGTACTTC
d_call: .; v_call: TRBV19; j_call: TRBJ2-1; clone_size: .; cdr3_aa: CASSIAAYSYNEQFF; cdr3_nt: TGTGCCAGTAGTATCGCCGCTTACTCCTACAATGAGCAGTTCTTC
d_call: .; v_call: TRBV10-3; j_call: TRBJ2-2; clone_size: .; cdr3_aa: CAISEYRQEDTGELFF; cdr3_nt: TGTGCCATCAGTGAGTACAGGCAGGAGGACACCGGGGAGCTGTTTTTT
d_call: TRBD1; v_call: TRBV9; j_call: TRBJ2-2; clone_size: once; cdr3_aa: CASSASDRGTSGELFF; cdr3_nt: TGTGCCAGCAGCGCCTCGGACAGGGGGACGTCCGGGGAGCTGTTTTTT
d_call: TRBD1; v_call: TRBV13; j_call: TRBJ2-1; clone_size: .; cdr3_aa: CASSPPGQGAYNEQFF; cdr3_nt: TGTGCCAGCAGCCCTCCGGGACAGGGGGCCTACAATGAGCAGTTCTTC
d_call: .; v_call: TRBV9; j_call: TRBJ1-3; clone_size: few; cdr3_aa: CASSAPSSSSGNTIYF; cdr3_nt: TGTGCCAGCAGCGCCCCCTCATCAAGCTCTGGAAACACCATATATTTT
d_call: .; v_call: TRBV11-3; j_call: TRBJ2-2; clone_size: .; cdr3_aa: CASSPATEAGELFF; cdr3_nt: TGTGCCAGCAGCCCCGCAACAGAGGCCGGGGAGCTGTTTTTT
d_call: .; v_call: TRBV7-9; j_call: TRBJ2-3; clone_size: .; cdr3_aa: CASTWRGGDTDTQYF; cdr3_nt: TGTGCCAGCACCTGGAGGGGGGGTGACACAGATACGCAGTATTTT
d_call: .; v_call: TRBV7-2; j_call: TRBJ1-3; clone_size: .; cdr3_aa: CASSLSSISGNTIYF; cdr3_nt: TGTGCCAGCAGCTTATCTTCAATCTCTGGAAACACCATATATTTT
d_call: .; v_call: TRBV4-3; j_call: TRBJ1-1; clone_size: .; cdr3_aa: CASSQGVGGRGTEAFF; cdr3_nt: TGCGCCAGCAGCCAAGGCGTTGGGGGGCGCGGCACTGAAGCTTTCTTT
d_call: TRBD1; v_call: TRBV6-5; j_call: TRBJ1-1; clone_size: .; cdr3_aa: CASSRRTGWNTEAFF; cdr3_nt: TGTGCCAGCAGTAGAAGGACAGGGTGGAACACTGAAGCTTTCTTT
d_call: TRBD1; v_call: TRBV25-1; j_call: TRBJ1-4; clone_size: .; cdr3_aa: CASSVGQGFIVKLFF; cdr3_nt: TGTGCCAGCAGTGTGGGACAGGGGTTTATCGTAAAACTGTTTTTT
d_call: TRBD2; v_call: TRBV30; j_call: TRBJ2-5; clone_size: .; cdr3_aa: CAWGSGGNGETQYF; cdr3_nt: TGTGCCTGGGGGAGCGGGGGGAACGGAGAGACCCAGTACTTC
d_call: .; v_call: TRBV15; j_call: TRBJ2-5; clone_size: .; cdr3_aa: CATRKDSFQETQYF; cdr3_nt: TGTGCCACCAGGAAGGACAGCTTCCAAGAGACCCAGTACTTC
d_call: TRBD1; v_call: TRBV11-3; j_call: TRBJ2-3; clone_size: .; cdr3_aa: CASSPWTGENAADTQYF; cdr3_nt: TGTGCCAGCAGCCCCTGGACAGGGGAAAATGCGGCAGATACGCAGTATTTT
d_call: TRBD1; v_call: TRBV19; j_call: TRBJ2-1; clone_size: .; cdr3_aa: CASSSQGQAGRDEQFF; cdr3_nt: TGTGCCAGTAGTAGCCAGGGACAGGCGGGTCGGGATGAGCAGTTCTTC
d_call: .; v_call: TRBV30; j_call: TRBJ1-2; clone_size: .; cdr3_aa: CAWSTTGNYGYTF; cdr3_nt: TGTGCCTGGAGTACTACAGGGAACTATGGCTACACCTTC
d_call: .; v_call: TRBV7-9; j_call: TRBJ1-2; clone_size: .; cdr3_aa: CASSFPWDNYGYTF; cdr3_nt: TGTGCCAGCAGCTTCCCGTGGGACAACTATGGCTACACCTTC
d_call: TRBD1; v_call: TRBV5-1; j_call: TRBJ2-7; clone_size: .; cdr3_aa: CASSSYWGQGSYEQYF; cdr3_nt: TGCGCCAGCAGCTCGTACTGGGGACAGGGATCCTACGAGCAGTACTTC
d_call: TRBD2; v_call: TRBV7-8; j_call: TRBJ2-5; clone_size: .; cdr3_aa: CASSATSGGWETQYF; cdr3_nt: TGTGCCAGCAGCGCAACTAGCGGGGGGTGGGAGACCCAGTACTTC